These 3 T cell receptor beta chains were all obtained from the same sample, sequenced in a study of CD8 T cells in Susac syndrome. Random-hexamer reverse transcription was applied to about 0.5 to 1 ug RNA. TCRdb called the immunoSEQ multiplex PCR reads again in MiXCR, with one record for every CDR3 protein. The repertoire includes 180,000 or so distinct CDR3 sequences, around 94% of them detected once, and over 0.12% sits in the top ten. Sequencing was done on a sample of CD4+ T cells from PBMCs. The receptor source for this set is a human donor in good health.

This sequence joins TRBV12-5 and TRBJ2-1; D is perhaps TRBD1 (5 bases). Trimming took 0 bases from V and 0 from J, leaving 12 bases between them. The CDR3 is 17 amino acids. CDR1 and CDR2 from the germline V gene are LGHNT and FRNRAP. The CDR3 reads CASGLVTQGGSYNEQFF. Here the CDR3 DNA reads TGTGCTAGTGGTTTGGTCACTCAGGGCGGCTCCTACAATGAGCAGTTCTTC.

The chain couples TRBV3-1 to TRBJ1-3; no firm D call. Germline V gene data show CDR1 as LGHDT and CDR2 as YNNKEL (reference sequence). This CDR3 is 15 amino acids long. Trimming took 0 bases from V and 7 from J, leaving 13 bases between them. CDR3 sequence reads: CASSQDARGGNTIYF. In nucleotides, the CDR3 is TGTGCCAGCAGCCAAGATGCGCGCGGCGGTAACACCATATATTTT.

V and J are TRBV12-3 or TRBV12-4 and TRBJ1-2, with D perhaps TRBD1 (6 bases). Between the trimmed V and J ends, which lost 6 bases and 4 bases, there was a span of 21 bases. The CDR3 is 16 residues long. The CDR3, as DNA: TGTGCCAGCAGGGCCCCAACAGGGCATCCCGGCTATGGCTACACCTTC. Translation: CASRAPTGHPGYGYTF.